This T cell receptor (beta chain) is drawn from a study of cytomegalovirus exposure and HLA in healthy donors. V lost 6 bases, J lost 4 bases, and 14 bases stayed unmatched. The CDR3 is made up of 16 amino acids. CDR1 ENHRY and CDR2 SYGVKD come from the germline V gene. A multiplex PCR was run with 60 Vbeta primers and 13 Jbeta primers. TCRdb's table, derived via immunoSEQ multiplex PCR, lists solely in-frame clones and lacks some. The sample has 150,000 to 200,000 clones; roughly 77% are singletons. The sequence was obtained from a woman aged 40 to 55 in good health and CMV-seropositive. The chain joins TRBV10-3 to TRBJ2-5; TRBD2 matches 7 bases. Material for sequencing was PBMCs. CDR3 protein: CAIRPSGAGEGETQYF. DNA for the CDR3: TGTGCCATCAGACCCTCCGGGGCGGGAGAGGGAGAGACCCAGTACTTC.